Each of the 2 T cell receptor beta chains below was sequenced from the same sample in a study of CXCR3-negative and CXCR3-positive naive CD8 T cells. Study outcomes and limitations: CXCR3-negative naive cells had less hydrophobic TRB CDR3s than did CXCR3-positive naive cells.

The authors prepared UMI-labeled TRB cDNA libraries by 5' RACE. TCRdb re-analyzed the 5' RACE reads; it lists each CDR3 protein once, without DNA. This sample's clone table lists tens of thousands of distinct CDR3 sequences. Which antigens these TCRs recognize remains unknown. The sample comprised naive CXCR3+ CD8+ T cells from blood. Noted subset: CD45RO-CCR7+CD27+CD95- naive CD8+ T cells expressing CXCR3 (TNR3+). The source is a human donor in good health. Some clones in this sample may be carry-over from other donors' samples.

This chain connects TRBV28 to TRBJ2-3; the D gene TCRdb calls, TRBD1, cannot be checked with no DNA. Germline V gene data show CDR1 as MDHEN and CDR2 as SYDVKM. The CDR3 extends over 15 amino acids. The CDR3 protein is CASSLGGDSTDTQYF.

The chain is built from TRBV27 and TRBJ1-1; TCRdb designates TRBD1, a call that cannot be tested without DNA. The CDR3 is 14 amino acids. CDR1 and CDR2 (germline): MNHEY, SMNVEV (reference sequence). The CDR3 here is CASSLTGLNTEAFF.